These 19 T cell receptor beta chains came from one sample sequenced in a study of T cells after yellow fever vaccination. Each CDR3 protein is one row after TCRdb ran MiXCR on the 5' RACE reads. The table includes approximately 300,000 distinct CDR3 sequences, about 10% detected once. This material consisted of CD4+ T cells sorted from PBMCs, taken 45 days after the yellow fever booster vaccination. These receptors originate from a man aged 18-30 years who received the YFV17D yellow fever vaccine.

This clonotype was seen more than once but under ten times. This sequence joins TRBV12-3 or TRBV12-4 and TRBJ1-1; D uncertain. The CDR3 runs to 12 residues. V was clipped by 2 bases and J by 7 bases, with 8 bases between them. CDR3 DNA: TGTGCCAGCAGTTTATCGAGGGTTGAAGCTTTCTTT. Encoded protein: CASSLSRVEAFF.

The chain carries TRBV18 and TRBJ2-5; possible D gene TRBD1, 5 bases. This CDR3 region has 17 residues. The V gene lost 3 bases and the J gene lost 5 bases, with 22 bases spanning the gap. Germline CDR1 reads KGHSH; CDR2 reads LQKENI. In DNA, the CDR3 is TGTGCCAGCTCACCTATCGCTAGGACACACCTAGGGGAGACCCAGTACTTC. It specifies CASSPIARTHLGETQYF.

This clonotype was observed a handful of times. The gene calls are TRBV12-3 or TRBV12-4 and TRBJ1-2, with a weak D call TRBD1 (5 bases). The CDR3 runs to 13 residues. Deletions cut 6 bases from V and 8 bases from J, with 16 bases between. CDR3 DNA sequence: TGTGCCAGCAGATTTCAGGGATTCCCCGGCTACACCTTC. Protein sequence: CASRFQGFPGYTF.

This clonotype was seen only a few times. CDR3 residues: CASSESGQGARGYTF. CDR3 nucleotides: TGTGCCAGCAGTGAAAGCGGACAGGGGGCGCGTGGCTACACCTTC. The rearrangement joins TRBV6-1 to TRBJ1-2, with 11 bases identical to TRBD1. J lost 7 bases, V lost 2 bases, and 6 bases had no gene match. This CDR3 has 15 amino acids. Per germline, CDR1 MNHNS and CDR2 SASEGT.

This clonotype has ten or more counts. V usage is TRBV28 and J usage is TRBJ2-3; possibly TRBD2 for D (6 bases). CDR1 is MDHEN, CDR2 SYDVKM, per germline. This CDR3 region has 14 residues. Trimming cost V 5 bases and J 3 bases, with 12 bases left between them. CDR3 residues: CASSPGVTTDTQYF. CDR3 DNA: TGTGCCAGCAGTCCGGGGGTAACTACAGATACGCAGTATTTT.

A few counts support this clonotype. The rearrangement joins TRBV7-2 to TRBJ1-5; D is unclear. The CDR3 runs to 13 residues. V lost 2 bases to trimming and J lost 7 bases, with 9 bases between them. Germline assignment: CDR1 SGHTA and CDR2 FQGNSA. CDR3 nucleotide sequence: TGTGCCAGCAGCTTAAGTTTCATCCAGCCCCAGCATTTT. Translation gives CASSLSFIQPQHF.

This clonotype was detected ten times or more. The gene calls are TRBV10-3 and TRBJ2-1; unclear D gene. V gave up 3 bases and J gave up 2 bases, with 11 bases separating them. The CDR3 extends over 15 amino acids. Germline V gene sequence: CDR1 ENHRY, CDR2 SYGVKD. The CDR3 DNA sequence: TGTGCCATCAGTGACCCCCGAATAACCTACAATGAGCAGTTCTTC. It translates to CAISDPRITYNEQFF.

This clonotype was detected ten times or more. CDR3 loop: CASSSSQGSVRLAKNIQYF. The CDR3, as DNA: TGTGCCAGCAGCTCGAGCCAAGGTTCGGTCAGATTAGCCAAAAACATTCAGTACTTC. J is TRBJ2-4 and V is TRBV7-2, with D unresolved. The CDR3 has 19 residues. The V and J ends lost 4 bases and 0 bases respectively, with 22 bases between them. The germline V gene has CDR1 SGHTA and CDR2 FQGNSA.

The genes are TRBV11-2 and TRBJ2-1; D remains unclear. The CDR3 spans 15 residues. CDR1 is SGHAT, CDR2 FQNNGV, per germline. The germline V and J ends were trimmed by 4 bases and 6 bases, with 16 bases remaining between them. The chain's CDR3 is CASSSTLTALNEQFF. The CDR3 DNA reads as TGTGCCAGCAGCTCTACCCTAACCGCCCTCAATGAGCAGTTCTTC.

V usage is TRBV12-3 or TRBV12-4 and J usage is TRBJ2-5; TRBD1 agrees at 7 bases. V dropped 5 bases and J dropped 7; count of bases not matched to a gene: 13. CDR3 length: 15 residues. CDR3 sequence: CASSLRQGAPRTQYF. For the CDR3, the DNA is TGTGCCAGCAGTCTGCGACAGGGCGCCCCAAGGACCCAGTACTTC.

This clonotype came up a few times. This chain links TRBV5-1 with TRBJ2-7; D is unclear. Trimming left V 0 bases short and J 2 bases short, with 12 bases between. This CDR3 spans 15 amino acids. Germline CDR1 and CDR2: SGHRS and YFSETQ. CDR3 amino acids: CASSLGIAGTYEQYV. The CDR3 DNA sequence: TGCGCCAGCAGCTTGGGTATAGCTGGGACCTACGAGCAGTACGTC.

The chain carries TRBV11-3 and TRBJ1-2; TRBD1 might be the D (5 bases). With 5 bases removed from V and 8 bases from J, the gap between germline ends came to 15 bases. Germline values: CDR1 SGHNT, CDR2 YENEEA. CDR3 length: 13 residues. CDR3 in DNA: TGTGCCAGCAGCGCGACGTACAGGAGCGGCTACACCTTC. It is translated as CASSATYRSGYTF.

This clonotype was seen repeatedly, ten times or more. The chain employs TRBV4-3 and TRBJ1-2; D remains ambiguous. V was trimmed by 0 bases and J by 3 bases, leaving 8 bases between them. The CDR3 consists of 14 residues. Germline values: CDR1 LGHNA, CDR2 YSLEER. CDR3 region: CASSQDSGDYGYTF. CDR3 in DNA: TGCGCCAGCAGCCAAGATTCCGGGGACTATGGCTACACCTTC.

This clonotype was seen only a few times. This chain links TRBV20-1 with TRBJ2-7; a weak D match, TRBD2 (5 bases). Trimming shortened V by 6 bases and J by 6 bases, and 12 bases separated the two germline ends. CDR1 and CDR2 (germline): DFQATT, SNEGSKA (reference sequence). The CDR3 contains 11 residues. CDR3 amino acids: CSAISGLEQYF. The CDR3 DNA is TGCAGTGCCATTAGTGGACTCGAGCAGTACTTC.

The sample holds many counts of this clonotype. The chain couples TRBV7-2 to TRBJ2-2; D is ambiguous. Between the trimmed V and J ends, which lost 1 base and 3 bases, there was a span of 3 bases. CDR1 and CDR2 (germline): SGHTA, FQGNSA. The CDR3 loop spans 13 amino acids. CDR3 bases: TGTGCCAGCAGCTTAGTTTACACCGGGGAGCTGTTTTTT. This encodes CASSLVYTGELFF.

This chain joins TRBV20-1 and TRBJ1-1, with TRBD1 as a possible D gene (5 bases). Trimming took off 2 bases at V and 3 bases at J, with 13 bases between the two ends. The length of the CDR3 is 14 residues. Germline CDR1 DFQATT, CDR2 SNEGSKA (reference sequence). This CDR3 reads CSARWGGGYTEAFF. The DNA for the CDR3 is TGCAGTGCTAGATGGGGGGGAGGGTACACTGAAGCTTTCTTT.

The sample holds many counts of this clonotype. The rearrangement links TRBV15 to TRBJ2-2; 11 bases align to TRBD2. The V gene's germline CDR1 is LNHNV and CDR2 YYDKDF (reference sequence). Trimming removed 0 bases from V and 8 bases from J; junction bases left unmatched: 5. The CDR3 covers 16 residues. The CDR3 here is CATSRDLAGGVGELFF. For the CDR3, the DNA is TGTGCCACCAGCAGAGACCTAGCGGGGGGTGTGGGGGAGCTGTTTTTT.

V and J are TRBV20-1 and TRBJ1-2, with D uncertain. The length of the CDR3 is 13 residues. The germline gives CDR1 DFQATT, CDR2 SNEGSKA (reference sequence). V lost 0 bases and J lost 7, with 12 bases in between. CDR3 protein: CSAREGLTGGYTF. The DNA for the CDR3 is TGCAGTGCTAGAGAGGGGTTAACGGGTGGCTACACCTTC.

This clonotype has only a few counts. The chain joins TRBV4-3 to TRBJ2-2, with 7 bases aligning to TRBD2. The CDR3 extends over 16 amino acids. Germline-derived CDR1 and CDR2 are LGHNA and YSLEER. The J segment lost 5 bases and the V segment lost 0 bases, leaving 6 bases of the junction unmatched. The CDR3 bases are TGCGCCAGCAGCCAAGATTCGGGGGGAAGGACCGGGGAGCTGTTTTTT. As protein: CASSQDSGGRTGELFF.